This T cell receptor beta chain was identified in a study of cytomegalovirus exposure and HLA in healthy donors. Study observations and caveats: It was only CMV serostatus that was available as immune exposure information. Both high specificity and high sensitivity reportedly marked the classifier's diagnosis of cytomegalovirus status.

This clone has only a few counts. Its target is unknown. The PCR made use of 60 Vbeta and 13 Jbeta primers. Data came from immunoSEQ multiplex PCR; TCRdb stores just in-frame clones and leaves some out. The sample has roughly 130,000 clones, approximately 88% seen once. J lost 2 bases, V lost 10 bases, and 4 bases had no gene match. The CDR3 extends over 12 amino acids. Germline CDR1 reads ENHRY; CDR2 reads SYGVKD. This chain joins TRBV10-3 and TRBJ2-5; 7 nucleotides align to TRBD1. Sequencing was carried out using PBMCs. The sequence derives from a woman aged 40 to 49 in good health and CMV-seronegative. The CDR3 reads CATSRGQETQYF. In DNA form, the CDR3 reads TGTGCCACCTCCAGGGGGCAAGAGACCCAGTACTTC.